The 28 T cell receptor beta chains below were found in one sample sequenced in a study of cytomegalovirus exposure and HLA in healthy donors. Both 60 Vbeta primers and 13 Jbeta primers went into the PCR. Profiling relied on immunoSEQ multiplex PCR, and the TCRdb table lists in-frame clones only, not all of them. This table has about 130,000 clones, around four fifths appearing once. Sequenced input: PBMCs. These TCRs come from a woman in her thirties or forties in good health and CMV-seropositive.

The chain uses TRBV5-5 and TRBJ1-1; D is ambiguous. Trimming took off 3 bases at V and 9 bases at J, with 9 bases between the two ends. The germline V gene has CDR1 SGHKS and CDR2 YYEKEE (reference sequence). The CDR3 is 11 amino acids. In DNA, the CDR3 is TGTGCCAGCAGCTCCGAGGCCAAAGCTTTCTTT. This codes for CASSSEAKAFF.

The CDR3 nucleotides read TGTGCCAGCAACCGGGTGGGGAGGCCCCAGCATTTT. It translates to CASNRVGRPQHF. The chain joins TRBV6-5 to TRBJ1-5; D remains unclear. CDR3 length: 12 residues. Trimming removed 7 bases at V and 9 bases at J, with 13 bases between. CDR1 is MNHEY, CDR2 SVGAGI, per germline.

J is TRBJ1-2 and V is TRBV29-1; D possibly corresponds to TRBD1 (5 bases). Trimming pared 7 bases from V and 4 bases from J, leaving 16 bases between. CDR3 length: 13 residues. CDR1 and CDR2 (germline): SQVTM, ANQGSEA. CDR3 DNA: TGCAGCGCCCCAACCACAGGTCCCTATGGCTACACCTTC. This codes for CSAPTTGPYGYTF.

The V call is TRBV10-3, the J call TRBJ2-5, with TRBD1 matching over 9 bases. This CDR3 is 14 amino acids long. From germline, CDR1 is ENHRY and CDR2 SYGVKD. The J segment lost 3 bases and the V segment lost 8 bases, leaving 7 bases of the junction unmatched. The CDR3 nucleotides read TGTGCCATCGCTAGTTGGGACAGGGAAGAGACCCAGTACTTC. Its translation: CAIASWDREETQYF.

The chain carries TRBV5-1 and TRBJ2-1; TRBD2 matches 13 bases. The CDR3 is 17 amino acids. Looked up from germline, CDR1 is SGHRS and CDR2 is YFSETQ. The V segment lost 4 bases and the J segment 4 bases; nucleotides outside the gene matches: 8. In DNA form, the CDR3 reads TGCGCCAGCAGCGCCCCGGGACTAGCGGGATGGTACAATGAGCAGTTCTTC. This codes for CASSAPGLAGWYNEQFF.

The rearrangement uses TRBV19 and TRBJ2-2; 7 bases map to TRBD1. CDR1 is LNHDA, CDR2 SQIVND, per germline (reference sequence). The CDR3 is made up of 14 amino acids. J lost 7 bases, V lost 3 bases, and 5 bases had no gene match. CDR3 sequence reads: CASSIQGVYGELFF. CDR3 nucleotides: TGTGCCAGTAGTATTCAGGGGGTTTACGGGGAGCTGTTTTTT.

The V call is TRBV19, the J call TRBJ1-5; 8 bases map to TRBD1. CDR1 and CDR2 from the germline V gene are LNHDA and SQIVND (reference sequence). With V trimmed by 7 bases and J by 6 bases, 8 bases remained unmatched. This CDR3 has 14 amino acids. The CDR3 is CASISTGGGQPQHF. CDR3 nucleotides: TGTGCCAGTATTTCTACAGGGGGAGGTCAGCCCCAGCATTTT. The full variable domain, in which reference TRBV19 and TRBJ1-5 provide the parts outside the CDR3, is DGGITQSPKYLFRKEGQNVTLSCEQNLNHDAMYWYRQDPGQGLRLIYYSQIVNDFQKGDIAEGYSVSREKKESFPLTVTSAQKNPTAFYLCASISTGGGQPQHFGDGTRLSIL.

The genes are TRBV18 and TRBJ1-2; D might be TRBD1 (5 bases). Trimming removed 2 bases from V and 4 bases from J, with 11 bases in between. CDR3 size: 14 residues. Per the germline V gene, CDR1 is KGHSH and CDR2 is LQKENI. DNA of the CDR3: TGTGCCAGCTCACCAGACAGATACGTCTATGGCTACACCTTC. This codes for CASSPDRYVYGYTF.

The chain joins TRBV7-2 to TRBJ2-1, with D hard to call. V lost 2 bases, J lost 6 bases, and 2 bases lay in between. CDR3 length: 11 residues. The germline CDR1 and CDR2 sequences are SGHTA and FQGNSA. CDR3 sequence (DNA): TGTGCCAGCAGCTTACTCAATGAGCAGTTCTTC. It encodes CASSLLNEQFF.

The J gene is TRBJ1-2, the V gene TRBV29-1; D ambiguous. Per the germline V gene, CDR1 is SQVTM and CDR2 is ANQGSEA. There are 14 residues in the CDR3. V lost 3 bases and J 0 bases, leaving 11 bases between the germline ends. CDR3 in amino acids: CSVDLGISNYGYTF. DNA of the CDR3: TGCAGCGTTGATCTCGGGATATCTAACTATGGCTACACCTTC.

This chain joins TRBV7-8 and TRBJ1-5; no clear D gene. Per the germline V gene, CDR1 is SGHVS and CDR2 is FQNEAQ. There are 16 residues in the CDR3. The ends were cut back, 7 bases at V and 0 bases at J, with 16 bases in the middle. This CDR3 is CASTLGNSYSNQPQHF. Here the CDR3 DNA reads TGTGCCAGCACCCTCGGGAACTCTTATAGCAATCAGCCCCAGCATTTT. The entire variable domain, with the rest obtained from reference TRBV7-8 and TRBJ1-5, is as follows: GAGVSQSPRYKVAKRGQDVALRCDPISGHVSLFWYQQALGQGPEFLTYFQNEAQLDKSGLPSDRFFAERPEGSVSTLKIQRTQQEDSAVYLCASTLGNSYSNQPQHFGDGTRLSIL.

Here the CDR3 DNA reads TGTGCCAGCAGTCTACAGGGGGCAACGTCTGGAAACACCATATATTTT. It translates to CASSLQGATSGNTIYF. The rearrangement joins TRBV27 to TRBJ1-3; TRBD1 matches at 9 bases. This CDR3 comprises 16 residues. Germline assignment: CDR1 MNHEY and CDR2 SMNVEV (reference sequence). Trimming cost V 5 bases and J 1 base; bases outside gene matches: 6.

J is TRBJ2-1 and V is TRBV9, with 9 nucleotides matching TRBD2. The CDR3 contains 16 residues. CDR1 and CDR2 from the germline V gene are SGDLS and YYNGEE. J gave up 6 bases and V 0 bases, and 7 bases lay outside the gene matches. The chain's CDR3 is CASSVALAGGVNEQFF. The CDR3 DNA is TGTGCCAGCAGCGTAGCCCTCGCGGGAGGGGTCAATGAGCAGTTCTTC. The full variable domain, completed using reference TRBV9 and TRBJ2-1, is DSGVTQTPKHLITATGQRVTLRCSPRSGDLSVYWYQQSLDQGLQFLIQYYNGEERAKGNILERFSAQQFPDLHSELNLSSLELGDSALYFCASSVALAGGVNEQFFGPGTRLTVL.

J is TRBJ1-1 and V is TRBV18; D not resolved. The CDR3 totals 15 residues. V was pared by 1 base and J by 3 bases, with 12 bases between. Germline V gene lookup returns CDR1 KGHSH and CDR2 LQKENI. DNA of the CDR3: TGTGCCAGCTCACCACTTGACATCCAGTACACTGAAGCTTTCTTT. Translation gives CASSPLDIQYTEAFF.

Details on this clone: A junction boundary mismatches the germline segment, possibly from a read error. This sequence joins TRBV10-3 and TRBJ2-7; D uncertain. Germline V gene lookup returns CDR1 ENHRY and CDR2 SYGVKD. The CDR3 is made up of 12 amino acids. DNA for the CDR3: TGTGTCATCAATCCAGGCTCCTACGAGCAGTACTTC. Encoded protein: CVINPGSYEQYF.

The CDR3 coding sequence is TGTGCCAGCAGTCCGAGGGCCCCCACCGGGGAGCTGTTTTTT. It is translated as CASSPRAPTGELFF. The V call is TRBV25-1, the J call TRBJ2-2; TRBD2 might be the D (5 bases). CDR1 and CDR2 (germline): MGHDK, SYGVNS. The CDR3 has 14 residues. Trimming stripped 5 bases from V and 4 bases from J, with 11 bases between.

The V and J genes are TRBV6-1 and TRBJ1-1; D call uncertain. The CDR3 consists of 14 residues. From germline, CDR1 is MNHNS and CDR2 SASEGT. Trimming pared 6 bases from V and 0 bases from J, leaving 11 bases between. CDR3 in DNA: TGTGCCAGCAGGTTTAATCAGTTGAACACTGAAGCTTTCTTT. This gives the protein CASRFNQLNTEAFF.

The chain employs TRBV4-3 and TRBJ2-1, with 9 bases fitting TRBD2. Germline V gene sequence: CDR1 LGHNA, CDR2 YSLEER. The CDR3 is 15 amino acids. V was pared by 6 bases and J by 0 bases, with 3 bases of the junction left unmatched. The CDR3 reads CASSSGGSSYNEQFF. DNA of the CDR3: TGCGCCAGCAGTAGCGGGGGTAGCTCCTACAATGAGCAGTTCTTC.

The rearrangement uses TRBV7-2 and TRBJ2-1, with 13 nucleotides matching TRBD2. The V gene end was trimmed by 5 bases and the J gene end by 3 bases; junction bases not matched to a gene: 4. There are 16 residues in the CDR3. Germline V lookup: CDR1 SGHTA, CDR2 FQGNSA. The CDR3 is CASSPGLAGIYNEQFF. The CDR3 coding sequence is TGTGCCAGCAGCCCGGGACTAGCGGGAATCTACAATGAGCAGTTCTTC.

The chain couples TRBV2 to TRBJ2-5; D is possibly TRBD1 (7 bases). CDR1 is SNHLY, CDR2 FYNNEI, per germline. This CDR3 spans 14 amino acids. With 5 bases removed from V and 3 bases from J, the gap between germline ends came to 13 bases. For the CDR3, the DNA is TGTGCCAGCAGTTTCAGGGGGACTGAAGAGACCCAGTACTTC. It specifies CASSFRGTEETQYF. Full variable domain (missing parts from reference TRBV2 and TRBJ2-5): EPEVTQTPSHQVTQMGQEVILRCVPISNHLYFYWYRQILGQKVEFLVSFYNNEISEKSEIFDDQFSVERPDGSNFTLKIRSTKLEDSAMYFCASSFRGTEETQYFGPGTRLLVL.

V and J are TRBV11-3 and TRBJ2-1, with D perhaps matching TRBD1 (6 bases). Trimming took off 4 bases at V and 1 base at J, with 11 bases between the two ends. The CDR3 consists of 15 residues. The germline V gene has CDR1 SGHNT and CDR2 YENEEA. CDR3 nucleotide sequence: TGTGCCAGCAGCTCACCCCAGGGGTCCTACAATGAGCAGTTCTTC. It yields the protein CASSSPQGSYNEQFF.

This clone has just a few counts. V and J are TRBV19 and TRBJ1-5; D not certain. The germline V gene has CDR1 LNHDA and CDR2 SQIVND (reference sequence). Trimming shortened V by 1 base and J by 0 bases, and 13 bases separated the two germline ends. The CDR3 sequence is 17 residues long. Written as DNA, the CDR3 is TGTGCCAGTAGTATAGCGGCCGGATACTATAGCAATCAGCCCCAGCATTTT. This encodes CASSIAAGYYSNQPQHF.

This clone appeared a single time. V gene TRBV28 combines with J gene TRBJ1-1; 8 bases are a match to TRBD1. The V gene end was trimmed by 7 bases and the J gene end by 1 base; junction bases not matched to a gene: 5. Germline loops: CDR1 MDHEN, CDR2 SYDVKM. The CDR3 has 14 amino acids. CDR3 DNA: TGTGCCAGCACCGCCGACAGGGGGAACACTGAAGCTTTCTTT. Encoded protein: CASTADRGNTEAFF.

The chain joins TRBV10-3 to TRBJ2-2, with D tentatively TRBD1 (6 bases). Per the germline V gene, CDR1 is ENHRY and CDR2 is SYGVKD. Trimming removed 7 bases at V and 0 bases at J, with 12 bases between. This CDR3 is 15 amino acids long. CDR3 region: CAIKVGTPNTGELFF. The DNA for the CDR3 is TGTGCCATCAAGGTGGGGACACCGAACACCGGGGAGCTGTTTTTT.

This clone has just one count. The chain carries TRBV18 and TRBJ2-3; perhaps TRBD1 as D (7 bases). Trimming took off 1 base at V and 11 bases at J, with 19 bases between the two ends. This CDR3 has 15 amino acids. The germline gives CDR1 KGHSH, CDR2 LQKENI. CDR3 sequence reads: CASSPQDRSPGGQYF. The CDR3 DNA reads as TGTGCCAGCTCACCACAGGACAGGTCCCCCGGGGGGCAGTATTTT.

The chain carries TRBV15 and TRBJ2-7; possible D gene TRBD2, 6 bases. Germline-derived CDR1 and CDR2 are LNHNV and YYDKDF (reference sequence). The germline V and J ends were trimmed by 0 bases and 0 bases, with 12 bases remaining between them. CDR3 length: 16 amino acids. The CDR3 spells CATSRETSRNSYEQYF. The CDR3 DNA reads as TGTGCCACCAGCAGAGAGACTAGTCGCAACTCCTACGAGCAGTACTTC.

V is TRBV2 and J is TRBJ2-4; D gene uncertain. The V and J ends lost 1 base and 0 bases respectively, with 10 bases between them. Germline V gene sequence: CDR1 SNHLY, CDR2 FYNNEI. The CDR3 runs 16 residues. CDR3 amino acids: CASSEVVALAKNIQYF. CDR3 sequence (DNA): TGTGCCAGCAGTGAAGTGGTAGCTCTAGCCAAAAACATTCAGTACTTC.

J is TRBJ1-4 and V is TRBV5-1; 9 bases align to TRBD1. CDR3 length: 16 residues. Germline CDR1 SGHRS, CDR2 YFSETQ. V shed 4 bases and J 5 bases; nucleotides not matched to a gene: 9. CDR3 sequence: CASSIHFGTGNEKLFF. CDR3 DNA: TGCGCCAGCAGCATCCATTTCGGGACAGGGAATGAAAAACTGTTTTTT.